This passage covers 14 T cell receptor beta chains from one sample sequenced in a study of T cells in women clearing cervical HPV infection. Generated by immunoSEQ multiplex PCR, the TCRdb table keeps only in-frame clones and is missing some. The sample table sets out approximately 34,000 clones. The sequenced sample consisted of blood buffy coat. The origin of the receptors is a woman between 18 and 70 years old with a cervical HPV16 infection that either progressed to CIN3+ or cleared (not recorded which).

About this clone: Sequencing ends 3 residues short of the CDR3 end; the germline J gene provides the rest. The chain couples TRBV20-1 to TRBJ2-1; 11 positions agree with TRBD2. V shed 2 bases and J 7 bases; nucleotides not matched to a gene: 4. This CDR3 is built from 14 residues. Germline V gene data show CDR1 as DFQATT and CDR2 as SNEGSKA (reference sequence). Partial CDR3 DNA: TGCAGTGCTAGACTAGCGGGGGGCGGGAATGAG. It codes for CSARLAGGGNE. The CDR3 as a whole reads CSARLAGGGNEQFF.

The CDR3 bases that were read are TGCGCCAGCAGCGCCGGGACAGGGAACTCACCC. It specifies CASSAGTGNSP. The full-length CDR3 reads as CASSAGTGNSPLHF. This rearrangement joins TRBV5-1 to TRBJ1-6; 9 bases match TRBD1. The read ends 3 residues early relative to the CDR3; the germline J gene fills the gap. Germline CDR1 SGHRS, CDR2 YFSETQ. Trimming at V came to 4 bases and at J to 10 bases, leaving 6 bases not matched to a gene. This CDR3 spans 14 amino acids. Supplemented by reference TRBV5-1 and TRBJ1-6, the full variable domain reads KAGVTQTPRYLIKTRGQQVTLSCSPISGHRSVSWYQQTPGQGLQFLFEYFSETQRNKGNFPGRFSGRQFSNSRSEMNVSTLELGDSALYLCASSAGTGNSPLHFGNGTRLTVT.

On this clone: From the germline J gene comes the end of the CDR3, since the read stops 3 residues before it. The rearrangement uses TRBV5-6 and TRBJ1-5; TRBD1 matches 9 bases. J was trimmed by 4 bases and V by 0 bases; bases with no gene match: 2. CDR3 length: 15 residues. Germline values: CDR1 SGHDT, CDR2 YYEEEE. The covered CDR3 bases are TGTGCCAGCAGCTTGGGACAGGGGGTGAATCAGCCC. Its translation: CASSLGQGVNQP. The complete CDR3 sequence is CASSLGQGVNQPQHF.

With regard to this clone: The CDR3 extends 3 residues past the end of the read, so its final part is completed from the germline J gene. The genes are TRBV20-1 and TRBJ2-3; 14 nucleotides line up with TRBD2. This CDR3 is 15 amino acids long. With V trimmed by 3 bases and J by 6 bases, 5 bases remained unmatched. Germline lookup yields CDR1 DFQATT and CDR2 SNEGSKA (reference sequence). CDR3 DNA, as far as it was read: TGCAGTGCTAGCGGGACTAGCGGGGGAGCGGATACG. Amino acids: CSASGTSGGADT. The full CDR3 protein reads CSASGTSGGADTQYF.

As to this clone: The missing CDR3 end, 3 residues past where the read stops, is filled in from the germline J gene. The gene calls are TRBV20-1 and TRBJ2-3; 7 nucleotides align to TRBD2. Trimming cost V 0 bases and J 6 bases; bases outside gene matches: 12. Germline lookup yields CDR1 DFQATT and CDR2 SNEGSKA (reference sequence). The CDR3 loop spans 16 amino acids. CDR3 DNA (partial): TGCAGTGCTAGAGATCCTCCTAGCGGCGCGGCTGATACG. Amino acid sequence: CSARDPPSGAADT. The CDR3 as a whole reads CSARDPPSGAADTQYF.

In the case of this clone: The CDR3 end falls 3 residues outside the read, so it is completed with the germline J gene. This chain joins TRBV19 and TRBJ2-7; 7 bases align to TRBD2. There are 13 residues in the CDR3. V shed 4 bases, J shed 3 bases, and the junction held 3 bases outside the gene matches. CDR1 is LNHDA and CDR2 is SQIVND in the germline V gene (reference sequence). The sequenced part of the CDR3 DNA is TGTGCCAGTAGTAGGGGGGGAGACTACGAG. It specifies CASSRGGDYE. The CDR3 as a whole reads CASSRGGDYEQYF. Based on the CDR3 plus reference TRBV19 and TRBJ2-7, the full variable domain is DGGITQSPKYLFRKEGQNVTLSCEQNLNHDAMYWYRQDPGQGLRLIYYSQIVNDFQKGDIAEGYSVSREKKESFPLTVTSAQKNPTAFYLCASSRGGDYEQYFGPGTRLTVT.

About this clone: The read comes to an end 3 residues before the CDR3 does, leaving the germline J gene to fill in the end. The V gene is TRBV10-2, the J gene TRBJ2-3; 10 bases are a match to TRBD2. Germline loops: CDR1 WSHSY, CDR2 SAAADI. The CDR3 length is 16 residues. V shed 7 bases and J 3 bases; nucleotides not matched to a gene: 10. CDR3 bases read: TGCGCCAGCAAGAGGCTAGCGGGAGCGGGAACAGATACG. It is translated as CASKRLAGAGTDT. From start to end, the CDR3 is CASKRLAGAGTDTQYF.

Notes on this clone: The CDR3 end falls 3 residues outside the read, so it is completed with the germline J gene. The chain combines TRBV20-1 with TRBJ2-2; 8 bases match TRBD1. The germline V gene has CDR1 DFQATT and CDR2 SNEGSKA (reference sequence). The CDR3 has 20 residues. CDR3 loop: CSARAIDAGTGLSGANVLFF. Incomplete CDR3 DNA: TGCAGTGCTAGAGCTATCGACGCCGGGACAGGCCTCTCTGGGGCCAACGTG.

Concerning this clone: The CDR3 end is not reached by the read, which stops 3 residues before it; the germline J gene fills it in. The V and J genes are TRBV10-3 and TRBJ2-7; TRBD2 matches at 8 bases. Germline V CDR1 and CDR2: ENHRY, SYGVKD. The CDR3 is 14 amino acids. The junction had 7 bases not matched to a gene; V was cut back by 4 bases and J by 5 bases. The part of the CDR3 DNA that was read is TGTGCCATCAGTGTTCAGAGCGGGAGTAACGAG. Translated, it gives CAISVQSGSNE. The whole CDR3 protein is CAISVQSGSNEQYF.

Points on this clone: The observed sequence ends 3 residues before the CDR3 terminus, with the missing tail filled in from the germline J gene. This chain connects TRBV11-2 to TRBJ2-1, with a possible D match to TRBD1 (5 bases). Trimming took 0 bases from V and 8 from J, leaving 8 bases between them. In germline, CDR1 is SGHAT, CDR2 FQNNGV. The CDR3 length is 13 residues. The covered CDR3 bases are TGTGCCAGCAGCTTAGACAGGGTCCATGAG. Protein product: CASSLDRVHE. In full, the CDR3 is CASSLDRVHEQFF.

Note on this clone: Read coverage stops 3 residues before the CDR3 terminus; the germline J gene supplies the remainder. This chain joins TRBV7-3 and TRBJ2-1; D perhaps matches TRBD1 (5 bases). The CDR3 has 12 amino acids. Germline CDR1 reads SGHTA; CDR2 reads FQGTGA. Trimming shortened V by 5 bases and J by 8 bases, and 10 bases separated the two germline ends. The part of the CDR3 DNA that was read is TGTGCCAGCAGCGTCCAGGGTGATGAG. Protein: CASSVQGDE. The CDR3 in full is CASSVQGDEQFF.

As for this clone: The read finishes 3 residues shy of the CDR3 end, and the germline J gene is used to complete it. This chain joins TRBV19 and TRBJ2-2, with D possibly being TRBD1 (5 bases). Germline lookup yields CDR1 LNHDA and CDR2 SQIVND (reference sequence). The V end lost 5 bases, the J end lost 0 bases, and 13 bases lay between the germline ends. The CDR3 is 16 residues long. The CDR3 bases that were read are TGTGCCAGTAGTCCTAGGACACCTTCGAACACCGGGGAG. Amino acids: CASSPRTPSNTGE. The complete CDR3 reads CASSPRTPSNTGELFF. Variable domain in full (rest from reference TRBV19 and TRBJ2-2): DGGITQSPKYLFRKEGQNVTLSCEQNLNHDAMYWYRQDPGQGLRLIYYSQIVNDFQKGDIAEGYSVSREKKESFPLTVTSAQKNPTAFYLCASSPRTPSNTGELFFGEGSRLTVL.

Concerning this clone: The read ends 3 residues before the CDR3 terminus; that terminus is restored from the germline J gene. The V and J genes are TRBV7-3 and TRBJ2-5; TRBD1 aligns across 9 bases. The junction had 11 bases not matched to a gene; V was cut back by 4 bases and J by 5 bases. Germline loops: CDR1 SGHTA, CDR2 FQGTGA. The CDR3 is 16 amino acids. Incomplete CDR3 DNA: TGTGCCAGCAGCTCCCACAGGGGGCTAGGGCGGGAGACC. This translates into CASSSHRGLGRET. The CDR3, in full, reads CASSSHRGLGRETQYF.

In regard to this clone: The sequence runs out 3 residues before the end of the CDR3; the remainder is reconstructed from the germline J gene. J is TRBJ1-1 and V is TRBV10-3; 9 bases match TRBD1. CDR3 length equals 14 residues. CDR1 is ENHRY and CDR2 is SYGVKD in the germline V gene. With 5 bases clipped from V and 5 bases from J, the junction kept 6 bases outside the gene matches. The CDR3 sequence: CAISQGQGVTEAFF. The CDR3 DNA, read in part, is TGTGCCATCAGTCAGGGACAGGGTGTGACTGAA.